Each of the 27 T cell receptor beta chains below was sequenced from the same sample in a study of control samples from healthy donors and cancer patients. The method was immunoSEQ multiplex PCR; TCRdb's version includes in-frame clones alone and lacks a portion of them. The sample records some 120,000 clones, about 93% being singletons. Specimen: blood. The receptors were gathered from a man aged 25 to 45 in good health.

The rearrangement joins TRBV6-1 to TRBJ2-5; a weak D match, TRBD2 (5 bases). CDR3 length equals 14 residues. Per the germline V gene, CDR1 is MNHNS and CDR2 is SASEGT. Trimming cost V 2 bases and J 5 bases, with 12 bases left between them. DNA of the CDR3: TGTGCCAGCAGTGAACGGGGAACTGAGGAGACCCAGTACTTC. It codes for CASSERGTEETQYF.

This chain uses TRBV7-6 with TRBJ1-5, with a tentative D call TRBD1 (5 bases). The germline gives CDR1 SGHVS, CDR2 FNYEAQ. This CDR3 region has 17 residues. Trimming took 3 bases from V and 3 from J, leaving 18 bases between them. CDR3 DNA sequence: TGTGCCAGCAGCTTGTTGGGGGGACGGACGTACAATCAGCCCCAGCATTTT. It yields the protein CASSLLGGRTYNQPQHF. Full variable domain (remainder filled in from reference TRBV7-6 and TRBJ1-5): GAGVSQSPRYKVTKRGQDVALRCDPISGHVSLYWYRQALGQGPEFLTYFNYEAQQDKSGLPNDRFSAERPEGSISTLTIQRTEQRDSAMYRCASSLLGGRTYNQPQHFGDGTRLSIL.

This chain links TRBV5-1 with TRBJ2-3, with 10 bases matching TRBD2. Per the germline V gene, CDR1 is SGHRS and CDR2 is YFSETQ. Trimming removed 0 bases from V and 5 bases from J; junction bases left unmatched: 3. CDR3 length: 15 amino acids. In nucleotides, the CDR3 is TGCGCCAGCAGCTTGGAAGCGGGGGGGATAGATACGCAGTATTTT. Translating gives CASSLEAGGIDTQYF.

The rearrangement links TRBV6-5 to TRBJ1-1, with D possibly being TRBD1 (6 bases). CDR1 MNHEY and CDR2 SVGAGI come from the germline V gene. Trimming took off 0 bases at V and 6 bases at J, with 14 bases between the two ends. This CDR3 has 15 residues. The CDR3 sequence is CASSYSVGGPAEAFF. Here the CDR3 DNA reads TGTGCCAGCAGTTACTCGGTGGGGGGGCCAGCTGAAGCTTTCTTT.

This chain uses TRBV7-2 with TRBJ2-5, with D perhaps TRBD2 (5 bases). Germline lookup yields CDR1 SGHTA and CDR2 FQGNSA. This CDR3 contains 12 residues. Trimming removed 8 bases at V and 1 base at J, with 8 bases between. In DNA, the CDR3 is TGTGCCAGCGTGGCGGGCCAAGAGACCCAGTACTTC. Translation: CASVAGQETQYF.

This chain links TRBV18 with TRBJ1-1, with 11 nucleotides matching TRBD1. J gave up 2 bases and V 3 bases, and 2 bases lay outside the gene matches. Germline CDR1 and CDR2: KGHSH and LQKENI. This CDR3 is 15 amino acids long. This CDR3 reads CASSPGTGGNTEAFF. The CDR3 bases are TGTGCCAGCTCACCGGGGACAGGGGGTAACACTGAAGCTTTCTTT.

J is TRBJ2-2 and V is TRBV5-6; 8 nucleotides line up with TRBD1. The CDR3 is 16 amino acids. Trimming took 4 bases from V and 2 from J; bases not matched to a gene: 7. Germline CDR1 reads SGHDT; CDR2 reads YYEEEE. In nucleotides, the CDR3 is TGTGCCAGCAGCGGAAGACAGGGGCTAAACACCGGGGAGCTGTTTTTT. Translated: CASSGRQGLNTGELFF.

This clone came up once. The chain uses TRBV14 and TRBJ2-3; tentatively, D is TRBD2 (6 bases). Germline V lookup: CDR1 SGHDN, CDR2 FVKESK. The V gene lost 4 bases and the J gene lost 0 bases, with 11 bases spanning the gap. The CDR3 covers 15 residues. This chain's CDR3 is CASSLRGGSTDTQYF. CDR3 DNA: TGTGCCAGCAGCCTACGTGGGGGGAGCACAGATACGCAGTATTTT. The variable domain in full, with the rest retrieved from reference TRBV14 and TRBJ2-3, is EAGVTQFPSHSVIEKGQTVTLRCDPISGHDNLYWYRRVMGKEIKFLLHFVKESKQDESGMPNNRFLAERTGGTYSTLKVQPAELEDSGVYFCASSLRGGSTDTQYFGPGTRLTVL.

This CDR3 reads CASSQDVDFRVWGYTF. As DNA, the CDR3 is TGTGCCAGCAGCCAAGATGTAGACTTTAGGGTTTGGGGCTACACCTTC. The chain uses TRBV14 and TRBJ1-2; D is undetermined. Trimming removed 0 bases from V and 8 bases from J, with 19 bases in between. The CDR3 covers 16 residues. Germline loops: CDR1 SGHDN, CDR2 FVKESK.

This chain connects TRBV7-8 to TRBJ1-2; D is uncertain. The CDR3 is made up of 16 amino acids. Germline loops: CDR1 SGHVS, CDR2 FQNEAQ. The ends were cut back, 1 base at V and 5 bases at J, with 17 bases in the middle. CDR3 sequence: CASSLGVGIDAYGYTF. The CDR3 bases are TGTGCCAGCAGCTTAGGAGTTGGGATTGACGCGTATGGCTACACCTTC.

This chain connects TRBV18 to TRBJ1-2; 8 bases are shared with TRBD1. Germline-derived CDR1 and CDR2 are KGHSH and LQKENI. This CDR3 has 16 amino acids. After removal of 2 bases from V and 5 bases from J, the junction contained 10 bases not matched to a gene. DNA of the CDR3: TGTGCCAGCTCACCAACTGGACAGGGCGGTGATTATGGCTACACCTTC. It encodes CASSPTGQGGDYGYTF. Together with reference TRBV18 and TRBJ1-2, the CDR3 gives the full variable domain: NAGVMQNPRHLVRRRGQEARLRCSPMKGHSHVYWYRQLPEEGLKFMVYLQKENIIDESGMPKERFSAEFPKEGPSILRIQQVVRGDSAAYFCASSPTGQGGDYGYTFGSGTRLTVV.

This chain joins TRBV19 and TRBJ1-1, with D perhaps TRBD1 (6 bases). The germline CDR1 and CDR2 sequences are LNHDA and SQIVND (reference sequence). Trimming cost V 6 bases and J 0 bases, with 20 bases left between them. This CDR3 region has 17 residues. The CDR3 coding sequence is TGTGCCAGTAGCCTGGGGGGGGCTATGGGGCTGAACACTGAAGCTTTCTTT. The encoded protein is CASSLGGAMGLNTEAFF.

The V call is TRBV6-6, the J call TRBJ1-3; D is possibly TRBD1 (6 bases). V lost 0 bases, J lost 3 bases, and 12 bases lay in between. Germline CDR1 is MNHNY and CDR2 is SVGAGI (reference sequence). The CDR3 consists of 16 residues. The CDR3 is CASSYSAGAFGNTIYF. The CDR3 DNA follows: TGTGCCAGCAGTTACTCGGCAGGGGCTTTTGGAAACACCATATATTTT.

V gene TRBV2 combines with J gene TRBJ1-2; 9 nucleotides agree with TRBD1. Germline lookup yields CDR1 SNHLY and CDR2 FYNNEI. The CDR3 has 15 amino acids. V lost 5 bases, J lost 5 bases, and 9 bases stayed unmatched. As DNA, the CDR3 is TGTGCCAGCAGTTTCACCGGGACAGGGTTGTATGGCTACACCTTC. It yields the protein CASSFTGTGLYGYTF.

J is TRBJ2-3 and V is TRBV4-1, with unresolved D. CDR1 is MGHRA and CDR2 is YSYEKL in the germline V gene. Trimming removed 0 bases at V and 1 base at J, with 5 bases between. The CDR3 sequence is 14 residues long. CDR3 coding DNA: TGCGCCAGCAGCCAAGATTCCGGCACAGATACGCAGTATTTT. Its translation: CASSQDSGTDTQYF.

This clone has only one observation. The chain combines TRBV5-4 with TRBJ2-5; TRBD2 agrees at 10 bases. Germline V gives CDR1 SGHNT, CDR2 YYREEE (reference sequence). Losses at the gene ends were 3 bases for V and 1 base for J; bases not matched to a gene: 6. The length of the CDR3 is 16 residues. In nucleotides, the CDR3 is TGTGCCAGCAGCTCCGGGACTAGCGCATCCCAAGAGACCCAGTACTTC. Residues: CASSSGTSASQETQYF.

This chain joins TRBV19 and TRBJ1-2; D not certain. Germline V gene data show CDR1 as LNHDA and CDR2 as SQIVND (reference sequence). Trimming removed 4 bases from V and 3 bases from J, with 9 bases in between. The CDR3 covers 13 residues. The CDR3 here is CASSTQFHYGYTF. The CDR3 DNA reads TGTGCCAGTAGTACGCAGTTTCACTATGGCTACACCTTC. The entire variable domain, with the rest obtained from reference TRBV19 and TRBJ1-2, is as follows: DGGITQSPKYLFRKEGQNVTLSCEQNLNHDAMYWYRQDPGQGLRLIYYSQIVNDFQKGDIAEGYSVSREKKESFPLTVTSAQKNPTAFYLCASSTQFHYGYTFGSGTRLTVV.

The chain links TRBV3-1 (or the pseudogene TRBV3-2) to TRBJ1-1; D perhaps matches TRBD1 (6 bases). There are 16 residues in the CDR3. Trimming cost V 4 bases and J 2 bases, with 17 bases left between them. Germline values: CDR1 LGHDT, CDR2 YNNKEL (reference sequence). CDR3 sequence (DNA): TGTGCCAGCAGCCTAAACAGGGCCCCATCAAACACTGAAGCTTTCTTT. This codes for CASSLNRAPSNTEAFF.

V usage is TRBV9 and J usage is TRBJ1-3; D uncertain. CDR3 length: 16 residues. Germline assignment: CDR1 SGDLS and CDR2 YYNGEE. Trimming took 3 bases from V and 0 from J, leaving 13 bases between them. The CDR3 nucleotides read TGTGCCAGCAGCGCCTCAATTGGCAGCTCTGGAAACACCATATATTTT. This codes for CASSASIGSSGNTIYF.

The chain is built from TRBV19 and TRBJ1-1; 10 bases align to TRBD1. From germline, CDR1 is LNHDA and CDR2 SQIVND (reference sequence). The trim removed 5 bases at V and 1 base at J, leaving 7 bases unmatched. The CDR3 runs to 16 residues. The CDR3 DNA is TGTGCCAGTAGTCTCACCCGGACAGGGGGGAACACTGAAGCTTTCTTT. This sequence encodes CASSLTRTGGNTEAFF.

The V and J genes are TRBV27 and TRBJ1-2; 10 bases align to TRBD1. The germline CDR1 and CDR2 sequences are MNHEY and SMNVEV (reference sequence). The CDR3 is 16 amino acids. Trimming cost V 4 bases and J 7 bases; bases outside gene matches: 12. CDR3 region: CASSSYPGQGIGGYTF. The CDR3 coding sequence is TGTGCCAGCAGTTCGTACCCGGGACAGGGGATAGGTGGCTACACCTTC.

About this clone: The junction shows a germline mismatch at one end, possibly a read error. The chain employs TRBV5-3 and TRBJ2-5, with 9 nucleotides matching TRBD1. TRBV5-3 is an open reading frame whose function is uncertain. This CDR3 has 13 amino acids. The CDR3 nucleotides read TGTGTCAGAAGACGGGACAGGGAGGAGACCCAGTACTTC. Protein product: CVRRRDREETQYF.

The chain links TRBV7-2 to TRBJ1-5; 9 positions match TRBD1. This CDR3 spans 16 amino acids. From germline, CDR1 is SGHTA and CDR2 FQGNSA. V lost 5 bases and J lost 6; bases outside the gene matches: 11. CDR3 nucleotide sequence: TGTGCCAGCAGCACCCCCGGGACAGGGAAACGTCAGCCCCAGCATTTT. The encoded protein is CASSTPGTGKRQPQHF.

The rearrangement joins TRBV5-1 to TRBJ2-1, with 15 bases lining up with TRBD2. Per germline, CDR1 SGHRS and CDR2 YFSETQ. Losses at the gene ends were 0 bases for V and 7 bases for J; bases not matched to a gene: 5. The CDR3 loop spans 17 amino acids. The CDR3 is CASSLVGTSGGLNEQFF. The CDR3 DNA reads TGCGCCAGCAGCTTGGTAGGGACTAGCGGGGGGTTGAATGAGCAGTTCTTC. The entire variable domain, with the rest obtained from reference TRBV5-1 and TRBJ2-1, is as follows: KAGVTQTPRYLIKTRGQQVTLSCSPISGHRSVSWYQQTPGQGLQFLFEYFSETQRNKGNFPGRFSGRQFSNSRSEMNVSTLELGDSALYLCASSLVGTSGGLNEQFFGPGTRLTVL.

The chain is built from TRBV5-1 and TRBJ2-3; the D gene is possibly TRBD2 (6 bases). Trimming took 4 bases from V and 1 from J, leaving 28 bases between them. This CDR3 has 20 residues. Looked up from germline, CDR1 is SGHRS and CDR2 is YFSETQ. In DNA form, the CDR3 reads TGCGCCAGCAGCCGTGCCGGCCTAGCGAGCCAGTCTGTCCGCACAGATACGCAGTATTTT. Amino acid sequence: CASSRAGLASQSVRTDTQYF.

This clone was detected only once. This chain links TRBV5-5 with TRBJ2-2, with 10 bases lining up with TRBD1. CDR1 is SGHKS, CDR2 YYEKEE, per germline (reference sequence). CDR3 length: 14 amino acids. V shed 4 bases and J 7 bases; nucleotides not matched to a gene: 4. CDR3 in DNA: TGTGCCAGCAGCCGACAGGGGGCTAACGGGGAGCTGTTTTTT. Encoded protein: CASSRQGANGELFF.

This sequence joins TRBV24-1 and TRBJ2-5, with 12 bases fitting TRBD2. The germline CDR1 and CDR2 sequences are KGHDR and SFDVKD. The CDR3 has 18 amino acids. Trimming cost V 6 bases and J 7 bases; bases outside gene matches: 17. CDR3 bases: TGTGCCACCAGTCCCGGACTAGCGGGGCCCAACCTGAGGGGGACCCAGTACTTC. Its protein is CATSPGLAGPNLRGTQYF.